The next 27 T cell receptor beta chains were all read from a single sample in a study of molecular identifiers for immune sequencing clone quantification. TCRdb recomputed calls from the PCR reads with MiXCR, one row per CDR3 protein. The sample comprises about 510,000 distinct CDR3 sequences, 25% of which are singletons, and approximately 0.8% rests with the top ten. Specimen: naive CD8+ T cells from blood, with Jurkat cell RNA spiked in. Subset given: FACS-sorted CD8+CD4-CCR7+CD45RA+ naive T cells. The receptors were gathered from a human donor in good health. Some libraries in this study had Jurkat cell RNA spiked in.

This clonotype was observed at least ten times. The chain couples TRBV12-5 to TRBJ2-3; maybe TRBD2 (5 bases). The V and J ends lost 6 bases and 2 bases respectively, with 6 bases between them. CDR1 is LGHNT, CDR2 FRNRAP, per germline. The CDR3 consists of 12 residues. The CDR3 DNA sequence: TGTGCTAGTGGACTAGACACAGATACGCAGTATTTT. Translating it yields CASGLDTDTQYF.

This clonotype was observed a handful of times. J is TRBJ2-3 and V is TRBV19; 7 nucleotides match TRBD2. The CDR3 runs to 15 residues. Germline trimming cut 3 bases from V and 1 base from J; bases unmatched to any gene: 4. Germline assignment: CDR1 LNHDA and CDR2 SQIVND (reference sequence). This chain's CDR3 is CASSMGGVGTDTQYF. DNA of the CDR3: TGTGCCAGTAGTATGGGGGGGGTGGGCACAGATACGCAGTATTTT.

Comment on this clonotype: Being one base from a much bigger clone, this may be a read error. The chain combines TRBV27 with TRBJ1-3, with D perhaps matching TRBD1 (5 bases). From germline, CDR1 is MNHEY and CDR2 SMNVEV (reference sequence). V shed 5 bases and J shed 1 base, with 12 bases lying between them. CDR3 size: 15 residues. The CDR3 coding sequence is TGTGCCAGCAGTCCCGCCCGGACATCTGGAAACACCATATATTTT. This codes for CASSPARTSGNTIYF.

J is TRBJ1-3 and V is TRBV2; 7 nucleotides agree with TRBD1. Germline CDR1 and CDR2: SNHLY and FYNNEI. The CDR3 has 16 amino acids. Trimming removed 5 bases from V and 2 bases from J; junction bases left unmatched: 9. The CDR3 loop is CASSSDRAEAGNTIYF. CDR3 bases: TGTGCCAGCAGTAGTGACAGGGCAGAAGCTGGAAACACCATATATTTT.

The sample holds many counts of this clonotype. The rearrangement joins TRBV7-9 to TRBJ1-1; weak D call: TRBD1 (5 bases). The ends were cut back, 6 bases at V and 3 bases at J, with 11 bases in the middle. This CDR3 is 13 amino acids long. In germline, CDR1 is SEHNR, CDR2 FQNEAQ (reference sequence). CDR3 sequence reads: CASSSLGHTEAFF. The CDR3 bases are TGTGCCAGCAGTAGCTTGGGGCACACTGAAGCTTTCTTT. Full variable domain (remainder filled in from reference TRBV7-9 and TRBJ1-1): DTGVSQNPRHKITKRGQNVTFRCDPISEHNRLYWYRQTLGQGPEFLTYFQNEAQLEKSRLLSDRFSAERPKGSFSTLEIQRTEQGDSAMYLCASSSLGHTEAFFGQGTRLTVV.

Notes on this clonotype: One end of the junction fails to match germline, which may point to a read error. The chain links TRBV30 to TRBJ2-5, with 7 bases fitting TRBD2. Germline loops: CDR1 GTSNPN, CDR2 SVGIG (reference sequence). This CDR3 has 14 amino acids. The CDR3 region is CAWSLTSPQEAQYF. For the CDR3, the DNA is TGTGCCTGGAGCTTGACTAGCCCTCAAGAGGCCCAGTACTTC.

A note on this clonotype: The CDR3 does not close with the conserved phenylalanine or tryptophan, likely indicating a read error. The V gene is TRBV19, the J gene TRBJ1-1; D is undetermined. This CDR3 is built from 15 residues. The germline gives CDR1 LNHDA, CDR2 SQIVND (reference sequence). V was clipped by 0 bases and J by 2 bases, with 10 bases between them. This CDR3 is CASSIDLGPNTEAFS. CDR3 nucleotides: TGTGCCAGTAGTATAGATCTTGGACCAAACACTGAAGCTTTCTCT.

The chain combines TRBV24-1 with TRBJ2-2, with D possibly matching TRBD2 (6 bases). Germline lookup yields CDR1 KGHDR and CDR2 SFDVKD. V lost 0 bases to trimming and J lost 4 bases, with 8 bases between them. This CDR3 spans 15 amino acids. CDR3 sequence reads: CATSDLGGGTGELFF. The CDR3 region has the DNA TGTGCCACCAGTGATTTGGGGGGAGGCACCGGGGAGCTGTTTTTT.

The sample holds many counts of this clonotype. This rearrangement joins TRBV14 to TRBJ2-3; D gene ambiguous. The CDR3 is 13 amino acids. Trimming removed 3 bases from V and 4 bases from J, with 8 bases in between. The germline CDR1 and CDR2 sequences are SGHDN and FVKESK. The CDR3 loop is CASSQITSDTQYF. The DNA of the CDR3 is TGTGCCAGCAGCCAGATAACGTCAGATACGCAGTATTTT. The variable domain in full, with the rest retrieved from reference TRBV14 and TRBJ2-3, is EAGVTQFPSHSVIEKGQTVTLRCDPISGHDNLYWYRRVMGKEIKFLLHFVKESKQDESGMPNNRFLAERTGGTYSTLKVQPAELEDSGVYFCASSQITSDTQYFGPGTRLTVL.

The V call is TRBV20-1, the J call TRBJ2-7, with 9 bases aligning to TRBD1. Trimming at V came to 7 bases and at J to 3 bases, leaving 13 bases not matched to a gene. Looked up from germline, CDR1 is DFQATT and CDR2 is SNEGSKA (reference sequence). The CDR3 is 15 residues long. The CDR3 DNA sequence: TGCAGTGTAGCCTCCGGACAGGGGAGAGGCTACGAGCAGTACTTC. Translated: CSVASGQGRGYEQYF.

This clonotype appeared many times. The chain recombines TRBV7-6 with TRBJ1-1, with 9 positions matching TRBD1. The CDR3 has 14 amino acids. The V segment lost 5 bases and the J segment 4 bases; nucleotides outside the gene matches: 5. CDR1 and CDR2 from the germline V gene are SGHVS and FNYEAQ. The CDR3 is CASSVTGGSTEAFF. The DNA of the CDR3 is TGTGCCAGCAGCGTGACAGGGGGAAGCACTGAAGCTTTCTTT.

This clonotype was seen at least ten times. The J gene is TRBJ2-1, the V gene TRBV7-2; D is unresolved. V was shortened by 2 bases and J by 5 bases, with 16 bases between the two germline ends. CDR1 is SGHTA, CDR2 FQGNSA, per germline. This CDR3 is built from 16 residues. The CDR3 nucleotides read TGTGCCAGCAGCTTATATGTGCGATACGCAAACAATGAGCAGTTCTTC. Translation gives CASSLYVRYANNEQFF. The full variable domain, with the rest looked up from reference TRBV7-2 and TRBJ2-1, is GAGVSQSPSNKVTEKGKDVELRCDPISGHTALYWYRQSLGQGLEFLIYFQGNSAPDKSGLPSDRFSAERTGGSVSTLTIQRTQQEDSAVYLCASSLYVRYANNEQFFGPGTRLTVL.

The V and J genes are TRBV12-3 or TRBV12-4 and TRBJ2-3, with 10 bases aligning to TRBD1. The CDR3 runs 15 residues. V shed 5 bases, J shed 4 bases, and the junction held 6 bases outside the gene matches. The CDR3 DNA reads as TGTGCCAGCAGTCCCAGGACAGGGGGTTCAGATACGCAGTATTTT. It is translated as CASSPRTGGSDTQYF.

This clonotype was observed a handful of times. The V and J genes are TRBV10-3 and TRBJ1-1; possible D gene TRBD1, 5 bases. The germline V and J ends were trimmed by 3 bases and 7 bases, with 12 bases remaining between them. CDR1 and CDR2 from the germline V gene are ENHRY and SYGVKD. The CDR3 consists of 13 residues. The CDR3 here is CAISDDRGDEAFF. CDR3 DNA sequence: TGTGCCATCAGTGACGATCGGGGGGATGAAGCTTTCTTT.

This chain uses TRBV5-6 with TRBJ1-1; no reliable D call. This CDR3 spans 15 amino acids. V was clipped by 5 bases and J by 4 bases, with 18 bases between them. Germline-derived CDR1 and CDR2 are SGHDT and YYEEEE. CDR3 sequence: CASRSFLVGITEAFF. For the CDR3, the DNA is TGTGCCAGCAGGTCTTTTCTCGTGGGAATCACTGAAGCTTTCTTT. Drawing the rest from reference TRBV5-6 and TRBJ1-1, the complete variable domain is DAGVTQSPTHLIKTRGQQVTLRCSPKSGHDTVSWYQQALGQGPQFIFQYYEEEERQRGNFPDRFSGHQFPNYSSELNVNALLLGDSALYLCASRSFLVGITEAFFGQGTRLTVV.

The chain joins TRBV12-3 or TRBV12-4 to TRBJ2-7; the match to TRBD1 covers 7 bases. J was trimmed by 5 bases and V by 4 bases; bases with no gene match: 8. This CDR3 comprises 14 residues. The CDR3 is CASSSEGDRDEQYF. In nucleotides, the CDR3 is TGTGCCAGCAGTTCCGAAGGTGACAGGGACGAGCAGTACTTC.

The V gene is TRBV7-6, the J gene TRBJ2-7, with 9 bases aligning to TRBD1. Germline loops: CDR1 SGHVS, CDR2 FNYEAQ. The CDR3 length is 21 residues. V lost 5 bases, J lost 3 bases, and 26 bases stayed unmatched. The CDR3 spells CASSPRGGPGQGPSILYEQYF. CDR3 nucleotides: TGTGCCAGCAGCCCTCGCGGAGGTCCGGGACAGGGTCCTTCGATCCTCTACGAGCAGTACTTC.

This clonotype was observed once. It may be a read error: a sequence one base away is much more abundant. This sequence joins TRBV27 and TRBJ1-5; the match to TRBD1 covers 11 bases. CDR3 length: 13 amino acids. V dropped 8 bases and J dropped 8; count of bases not matched to a gene: 5. CDR1 and CDR2 from the germline V gene are MNHEY and SMNVEV (reference sequence). Written as DNA, the CDR3 is TGTGCCAGCTCCGGGACAGGGGGTAAGCCCCAGCATTTT. Protein sequence: CASSGTGGKPQHF.

This clonotype was picked up many times. This chain links TRBV12-3 or TRBV12-4 with TRBJ1-5; D possibly corresponds to TRBD1 (6 bases). Trimming cost V 6 bases and J 2 bases, with 11 bases left between them. The CDR3 loop spans 14 amino acids. This chain's CDR3 is CASSKTGGNQPQHF. CDR3 DNA sequence: TGTGCCAGCAGCAAGACAGGTGGCAATCAGCCCCAGCATTTT.

On this clonotype: This may arise from a read error, as a much more abundant clone is one base away. In this CDR3 the conserved last residue, phenylalanine or tryptophan, is missing, so a read error is likely. This chain links TRBV20-1 with TRBJ2-7; D might be TRBD1 or TRBD2, each matching 5 bases. This CDR3 spans 13 amino acids. Germline V gene lookup returns CDR1 DFQATT and CDR2 SNEGSKA (reference sequence). Trimming removed 5 bases at V and 0 bases at J, with 11 bases between. The CDR3 DNA is TGCAGTGCTGCCGGGACGTTCTCCTACGAGCAGTACCTC. It encodes CSAAGTFSYEQYL.

This clonotype was seen more than once but under ten times. This chain uses TRBV4-1 with TRBJ2-7; unclear D gene. The germline CDR1 and CDR2 sequences are MGHRA and YSYEKL. This CDR3 spans 14 amino acids. Trimming removed 4 bases from V and 0 bases from J, with 10 bases in between. DNA for the CDR3: TGCGCCAGCAGCCGTATCGCCGCCTCCTACGAGCAGTACTTC. Protein product: CASSRIAASYEQYF.

The rearrangement uses TRBV3-1 and TRBJ2-5; the match to TRBD1 covers 7 bases. Per germline, CDR1 LGHDT and CDR2 YNNKEL (reference sequence). The CDR3 is 16 amino acids. The ends lost 4 bases at V and 5 bases at J; junction bases unmatched: 13. CDR3 coding DNA: TGTGCCAGCAGCCCCAAGCTCGCGACAGGGACGGAGACCCAGTACTTC. Amino acids: CASSPKLATGTETQYF.

For this clonotype: Germline and junction disagree at one end, which may indicate a read error. In DNA, the CDR3 is TGTGCCCGCAGCTTAGGGGCGGGGGGGTTCTACGCGCAGTACTTC. It codes for CARSLGAGGFYAQYF. This chain links TRBV11-2 with TRBJ2-7, with 9 bases that match TRBD2. This CDR3 region has 15 residues. The germline V gene encodes CDR1 SGHAT and CDR2 FQNNGV.

The chain joins TRBV28 to TRBJ2-2, with 8 nucleotides matching TRBD2. V trimming: 3 bases; J trimming: 5 bases; junction bases outside the gene matches: 5. Germline V CDR1 and CDR2: MDHEN, SYDVKM. The CDR3 sequence is 15 residues long. The CDR3 sequence is CASSLTAGGTGELFF. CDR3 nucleotides: TGTGCCAGCAGTTTGACGGCGGGGGGTACCGGGGAGCTGTTTTTT.

The table lists this clonotype with many counts. V usage is TRBV29-1 and J usage is TRBJ2-7, with 9 nucleotides matching TRBD1. Trimming took 7 bases from V and 2 from J; bases not matched to a gene: 3. The CDR3 is made up of 12 amino acids. Germline CDR1 and CDR2: SQVTM and ANQGSEA. The CDR3 here is CSAGTGTYEQYF. The CDR3 nucleotides read TGCAGCGCCGGGACAGGGACCTACGAGCAGTACTTC.

This clonotype was counted only a few times. The gene calls are TRBV19 and TRBJ1-5, with D hard to call. Germline CDR1 is LNHDA and CDR2 is SQIVND (reference sequence). Trimming left V 4 bases short and J 5 bases short, with 9 bases between. The CDR3 is made up of 13 amino acids. CDR3 sequence reads: CASSKRLDQPQHF. The CDR3 DNA reads as TGTGCCAGTAGTAAAAGACTAGATCAGCCCCAGCATTTT.

As to this clonotype: It may be a read error: a sequence one base away is much more abundant. The DNA for the CDR3 is TGCGCCAGCAGCTTGGAAGGGGGACCTAATGAAAGACTGTTTTTT. Its protein is CASSLEGGPNERLFF. The chain carries TRBV5-1 and TRBJ1-4; D is possibly TRBD1 (6 bases). This CDR3 has 15 amino acids. CDR1 and CDR2 from the germline V gene are SGHRS and YFSETQ. The full variable domain, rest sourced from reference TRBV5-1 and TRBJ1-4, is KAGVTQTPRYLIKTRGQQVTLSCSPISGHRSVSWYQQTPGQGLQFLFEYFSETQRNKGNFPGRFSGRQFSNSRSEMNVSTLELGDSALYLCASSLEGGPNERLFFGSGTQLSVL.